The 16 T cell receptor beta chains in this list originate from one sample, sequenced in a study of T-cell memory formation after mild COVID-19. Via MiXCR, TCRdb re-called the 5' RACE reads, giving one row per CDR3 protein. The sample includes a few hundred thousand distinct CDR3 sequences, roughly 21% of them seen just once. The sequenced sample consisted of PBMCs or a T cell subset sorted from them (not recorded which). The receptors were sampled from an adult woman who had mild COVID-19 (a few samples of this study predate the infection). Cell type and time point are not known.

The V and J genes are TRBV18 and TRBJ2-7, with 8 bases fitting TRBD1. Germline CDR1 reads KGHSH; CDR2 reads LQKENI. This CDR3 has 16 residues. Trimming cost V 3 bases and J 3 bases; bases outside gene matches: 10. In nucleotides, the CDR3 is TGTGCCAGCTCACCCCGCGGACAGGGCCAAAACTACGAGCAGTACTTC. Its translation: CASSPRGQGQNYEQYF.

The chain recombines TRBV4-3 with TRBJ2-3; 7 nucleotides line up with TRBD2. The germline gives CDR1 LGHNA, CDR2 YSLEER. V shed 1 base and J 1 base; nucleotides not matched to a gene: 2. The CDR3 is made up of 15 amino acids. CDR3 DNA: TGCGCCAGCAGCCAAGGGGCGGGGGGCACAGATACGCAGTATTTT. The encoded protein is CASSQGAGGTDTQYF.

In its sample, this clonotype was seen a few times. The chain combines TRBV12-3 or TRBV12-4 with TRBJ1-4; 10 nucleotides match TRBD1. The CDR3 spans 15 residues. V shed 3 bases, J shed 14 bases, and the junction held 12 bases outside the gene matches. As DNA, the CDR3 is TGTGCCAGCAGTTTGTCCGGGACAGGGGACGCAGTTCTGTTTTTT. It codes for CASSLSGTGDAVLFF.

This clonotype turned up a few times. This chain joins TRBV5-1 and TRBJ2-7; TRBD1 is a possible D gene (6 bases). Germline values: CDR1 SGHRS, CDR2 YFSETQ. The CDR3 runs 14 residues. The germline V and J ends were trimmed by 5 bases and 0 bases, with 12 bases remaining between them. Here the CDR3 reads CASRRGTNSYEQYF. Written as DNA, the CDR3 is TGCGCCAGCAGACGAGGGACAAACTCCTACGAGCAGTACTTC. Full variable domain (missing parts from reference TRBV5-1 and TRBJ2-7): KAGVTQTPRYLIKTRGQQVTLSCSPISGHRSVSWYQQTPGQGLQFLFEYFSETQRNKGNFPGRFSGRQFSNSRSEMNVSTLELGDSALYLCASRRGTNSYEQYFGPGTRLTVT.

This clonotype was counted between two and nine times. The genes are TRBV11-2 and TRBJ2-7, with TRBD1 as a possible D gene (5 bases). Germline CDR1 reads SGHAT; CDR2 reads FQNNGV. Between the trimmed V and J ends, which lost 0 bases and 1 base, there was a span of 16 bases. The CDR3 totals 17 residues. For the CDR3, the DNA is TGTGCCAGCAGCTTAGATTCATGGGGCAGGGAATCCTACGAGCAGTACTTC. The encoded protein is CASSLDSWGRESYEQYF.

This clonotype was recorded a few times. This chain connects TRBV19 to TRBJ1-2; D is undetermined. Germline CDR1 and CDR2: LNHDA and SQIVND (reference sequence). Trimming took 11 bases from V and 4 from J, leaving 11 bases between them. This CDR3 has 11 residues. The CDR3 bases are TGTGCCTCGTCTAAACTCTATGGCTACACCTTC. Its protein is CASSKLYGYTF.

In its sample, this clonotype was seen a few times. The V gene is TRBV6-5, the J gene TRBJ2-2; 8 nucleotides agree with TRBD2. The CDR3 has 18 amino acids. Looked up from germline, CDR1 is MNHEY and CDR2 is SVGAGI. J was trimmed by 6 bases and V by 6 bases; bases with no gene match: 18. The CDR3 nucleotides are TGTGCCAGCAGCCTCCGGGAGGGATCGATCCATGGGGCCGGGGAGCTGTTTTTT. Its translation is CASSLREGSIHGAGELFF.

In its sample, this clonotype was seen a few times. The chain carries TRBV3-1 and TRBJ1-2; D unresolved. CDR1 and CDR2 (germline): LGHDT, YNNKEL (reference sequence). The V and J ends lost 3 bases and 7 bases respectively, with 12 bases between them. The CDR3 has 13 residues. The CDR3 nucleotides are TGTGCCAGCAGCCACGAGGGTGTAAGTGGCTACACCTTC. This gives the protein CASSHEGVSGYTF. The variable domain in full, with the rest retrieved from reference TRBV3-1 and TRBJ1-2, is DTAVSQTPKYLVTQMGNDKSIKCEQNLGHDTMYWYKQDSKKFLKIMFSYNNKELIINETVPNRFSPKSPDKAHLNLHINSLELGDSAVYFCASSHEGVSGYTFGSGTRLTVV.

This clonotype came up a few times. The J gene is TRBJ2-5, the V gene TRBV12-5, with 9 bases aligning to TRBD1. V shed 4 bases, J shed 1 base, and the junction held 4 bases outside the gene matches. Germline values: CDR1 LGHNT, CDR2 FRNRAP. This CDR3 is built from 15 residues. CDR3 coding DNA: TGTGCTAGTGGTTCCGGACAGGGGCCCCAAGAGACCCAGTACTTC. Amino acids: CASGSGQGPQETQYF.

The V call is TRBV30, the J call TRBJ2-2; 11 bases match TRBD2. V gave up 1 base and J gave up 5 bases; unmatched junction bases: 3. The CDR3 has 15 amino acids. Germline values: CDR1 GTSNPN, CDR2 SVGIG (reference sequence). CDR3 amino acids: CAWSASGRRTGELFF. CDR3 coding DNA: TGTGCCTGGAGTGCTAGCGGGAGGAGAACCGGGGAGCTGTTTTTT.

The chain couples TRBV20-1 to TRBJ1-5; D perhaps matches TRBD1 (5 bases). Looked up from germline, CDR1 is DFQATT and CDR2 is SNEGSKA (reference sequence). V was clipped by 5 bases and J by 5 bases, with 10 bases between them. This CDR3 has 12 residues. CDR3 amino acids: CSAGTDDQPQHF. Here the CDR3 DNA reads TGCAGTGCTGGGACCGACGATCAGCCCCAGCATTTT.

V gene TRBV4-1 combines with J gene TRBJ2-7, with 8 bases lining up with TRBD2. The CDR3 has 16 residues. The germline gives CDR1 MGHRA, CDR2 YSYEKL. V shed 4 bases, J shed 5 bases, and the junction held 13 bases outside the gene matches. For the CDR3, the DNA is TGCGCCAGCAGCCCCAACCCTAGCGGGCTCGAAAACGAGCAGTACTTC. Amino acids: CASSPNPSGLENEQYF.

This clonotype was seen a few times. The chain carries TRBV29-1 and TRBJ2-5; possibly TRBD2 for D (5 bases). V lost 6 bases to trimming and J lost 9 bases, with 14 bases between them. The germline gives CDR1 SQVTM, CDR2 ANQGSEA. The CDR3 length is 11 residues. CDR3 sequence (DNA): TGCAGCGTCGCCACAGAGGGAGCCCAGTACTTC. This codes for CSVATEGAQYF.

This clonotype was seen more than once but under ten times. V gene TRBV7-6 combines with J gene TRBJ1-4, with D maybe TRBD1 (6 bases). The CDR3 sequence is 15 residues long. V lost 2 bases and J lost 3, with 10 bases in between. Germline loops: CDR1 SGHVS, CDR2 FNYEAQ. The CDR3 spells CASSLNRASNEKLFF. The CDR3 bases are TGTGCCAGCAGCTTAAACAGGGCTTCTAATGAAAAACTGTTTTTT.

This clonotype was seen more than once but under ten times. In DNA, the CDR3 is TGTGCCAGCAGTTTTGGTGACAGGGAATTCCAGCCCCAGCATTTT. This codes for CASSFGDREFQPQHF. The rearrangement links TRBV12-3 or TRBV12-4 to TRBJ1-5, with 7 positions matching TRBD1. The CDR3 totals 15 residues. V shed 3 bases and J 7 bases; nucleotides not matched to a gene: 9.

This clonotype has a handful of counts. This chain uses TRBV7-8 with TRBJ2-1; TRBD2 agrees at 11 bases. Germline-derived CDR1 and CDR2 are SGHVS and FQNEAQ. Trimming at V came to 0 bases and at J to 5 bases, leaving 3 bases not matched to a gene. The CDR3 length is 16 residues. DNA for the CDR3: TGTGCCAGCAGCTTAGCGTCACTAGCGGGAGACAATGAGCAGTTCTTC. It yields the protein CASSLASLAGDNEQFF. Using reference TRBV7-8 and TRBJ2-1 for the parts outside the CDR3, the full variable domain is GAGVSQSPRYKVAKRGQDVALRCDPISGHVSLFWYQQALGQGPEFLTYFQNEAQLDKSGLPSDRFFAERPEGSVSTLKIQRTQQEDSAVYLCASSLASLAGDNEQFFGPGTRLTVL.